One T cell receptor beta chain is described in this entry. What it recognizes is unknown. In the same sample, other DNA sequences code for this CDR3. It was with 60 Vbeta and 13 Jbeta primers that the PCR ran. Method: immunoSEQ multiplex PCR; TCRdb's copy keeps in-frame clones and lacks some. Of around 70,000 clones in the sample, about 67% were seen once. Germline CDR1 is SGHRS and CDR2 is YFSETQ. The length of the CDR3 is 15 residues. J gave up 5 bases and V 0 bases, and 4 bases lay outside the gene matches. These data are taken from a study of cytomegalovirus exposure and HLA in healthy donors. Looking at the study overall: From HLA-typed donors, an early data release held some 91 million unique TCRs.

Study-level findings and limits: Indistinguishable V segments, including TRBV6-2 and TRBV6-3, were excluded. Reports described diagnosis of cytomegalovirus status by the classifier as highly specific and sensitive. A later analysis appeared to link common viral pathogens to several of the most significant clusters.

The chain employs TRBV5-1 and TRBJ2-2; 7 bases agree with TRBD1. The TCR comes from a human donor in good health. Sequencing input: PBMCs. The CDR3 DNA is TGCGCCAGCAGCTTGGCTAACAGGGGAACCGGGGAGCTGTTTTTT. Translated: CASSLANRGTGELFF.